The 3 T cell receptor beta chains below come from one sample, sequenced in a study of tumor-infiltrating lymphocytes in primary liver carcinoma. Unsorted bulk tissue of roughly 19-30 mg yielded co-extracted RNA and DNA. The investigators made TCR beta cDNA from roughly 460 ng total RNA, using a constant-region primer. Slightly modified ARM-PCR with three nested multiplex PCR rounds yielded TCR beta libraries. TRBV1-TRBV30 forward primers and a C-beta reverse primer were used in the first two PCR rounds, which each ran for about 9 cycles. From the multiplex PCR reads, TCRdb called clonotypes with MiXCR, one entry per CDR3 protein. The sample consists of 99,000 or so distinct CDR3 sequences, 55% to 75% of them appearing once. Sequenced input: liver tumor tissue from sampling region 5. Subset specified: tumor region T5, tumor centre. The source is a woman aged 60 to 75 with primary liver carcinoma and hepatitis B virus infection.

Turning to this clonotype: At one end the junction does not follow the germline gene, possibly because of a read error. The gene calls are TRBV11-2 and TRBJ1-2, with a weak D call TRBD1 (5 bases). The CDR3 is made up of 17 amino acids. Germline V gene sequence: CDR1 SGHAT, CDR2 FQNNGV. CDR3 in amino acids: CTSSLDKIRALRYGYTF. DNA of the CDR3: TGTACCAGCAGCTTAGATAAGATCAGGGCGCTGCGCTATGGCTACACATTC.

Regarding this clonotype: This may be a read error: a much more frequent sequence differs by one nucleotide. The gene calls are TRBV7-9 and TRBJ2-5; TRBD2 is a possible D gene (7 bases). Germline V gene sequence: CDR1 SEHNR, CDR2 FQNEAQ (reference sequence). CDR3 size: 14 residues. In DNA, the CDR3 is TGTGCCAGCAGCTTAGCGCGGGGGCTCGAGACCCGGTACTTC. Translating gives CASSLARGLETRYF. The whole variable domain, filled in from reference TRBV7-9 and TRBJ2-5, reads DTGVSQNPRHKITKRGQNVTFRCDPISEHNRLYWYRQTLGQGPEFLTYFQNEAQLEKSRLLSDRFSAERPKGSFSTLEIQRTEQGDSAMYLCASSLARGLETRYFGPGTRLLVL.

About this clonotype: The junction differs from germline at one of its ends, possibly a read error. As DNA, the CDR3 is TGTGCCAGCCTGCTCACAGGGGGCGCAACAGATATGCAGTATTTT. This encodes CASLLTGGATDMQYF. This rearrangement joins TRBV6-1 to TRBJ2-3, with 9 bases matching TRBD1. Germline V gene data show CDR1 as MNHNS and CDR2 as SASEGT. The CDR3 length is 15 residues.